The 27 T cell receptor beta chains given below trace back to one sample, sequenced in a study of shared clonotypes between healthy human individuals. Some clones are missing from TCRdb's copy, which holds only in-frame ones; the method was immunoSEQ multiplex PCR. Of about 480,000 clones in the sample, over 75% were seen once. The sample taken for sequencing was PBMCs. The receptors were gathered from a woman aged 40 to 55 in good health. Some clones in this sample may be carry-over from other donors' samples.

This chain connects TRBV18 to TRBJ2-3, with TRBD2 matching over 8 bases. V trimming: 0 bases; J trimming: 4 bases; junction bases outside the gene matches: 12. The CDR3 spans 18 residues. CDR1 KGHSH and CDR2 LQKENI come from the germline V gene. The CDR3 reads CASSPPRSSGSIADTQYF. The CDR3 DNA reads as TGTGCCAGCTCACCACCTCGCTCCAGCGGGAGTATCGCAGATACGCAGTATTTT.

In the case of this clone: No DNA is shown, since the ends of the CDR3 on it are uncertain; the CDR3 is the one TCRdb lists. The chain links TRBV7-8 to TRBJ2-2; TRBD2, the table's D call, lacks a check against the DNA. The CDR3 comprises 17 residues, both ends counted. The germline CDR1 and CDR2 sequences are SGHVS and FQNEAQ. CDR3: CASSPRSTARRAGELFF.

The rearrangement uses TRBV29-1 and TRBJ2-5, with 12 bases that match TRBD2. The J call may be mistaken, given a closer DNA end match to TRBJ2-7. The germline V gene encodes CDR1 SQVTM and CDR2 ANQGSEA. The length of the CDR3 is 16 residues. Here the CDR3 DNA reads TGCAGCGTTGAAGATCCGCTAGCGGGAGGGCCTTACGAGCAGTACTTC. As protein: CSVEDPLAGGPYEQYF.

This chain uses TRBV9 with TRBJ1-2, with 9 positions matching TRBD1. The CDR3 runs to 14 residues. The V and J ends lost 3 bases and 8 bases, in that order; junction bases with no gene match: 8. Germline lookup yields CDR1 SGDLS and CDR2 YYNGEE. The CDR3 region is CASSAGQGIGGYTF. For the CDR3, the DNA is TGTGCCAGCAGCGCTGGACAGGGGATAGGAGGCTACACCTTC.

V is TRBV7-2 and J is TRBJ1-2; D is unresolved. The CDR3 extends over 14 amino acids. Germline-derived CDR1 and CDR2 are SGHTA and FQGNSA. V was pared by 0 bases and J by 8 bases, with 13 bases between. The CDR3 sequence is CASSLAPTNLGYTF. CDR3 DNA sequence: TGTGCCAGCAGCTTAGCGCCAACCAACTTAGGCTACACCTTC.

The table lists this clone with many counts. CDR3 bases: TGTGCCAGCTCACCAATCGTACACACCACAGATACGCAGTATTTT. Protein sequence: CASSPIVHTTDTQYF. The chain couples TRBV18 to TRBJ2-3; unclear D gene. V was shortened by 2 bases and J by 2 bases, with 11 bases between the two germline ends. Germline CDR1 reads KGHSH; CDR2 reads LQKENI. This CDR3 has 15 residues.

The sample holds a few counts of this clone. The rearrangement uses TRBV30 and TRBJ1-1; D is possibly TRBD1 (6 bases). Germline loops: CDR1 GTSNPN, CDR2 SVGIG (reference sequence). Between the trimmed V and J ends, which lost 2 bases and 1 base, there was a span of 14 bases. This CDR3 region has 15 residues. The CDR3 DNA sequence: TGTGCCTGGAGTAAACCCGGACAGCCGAACACTGAAGCTTTCTTT. Its protein product is CAWSKPGQPNTEAFF.

The CDR3 loop is CAWGPVLYEQYF. Written as DNA, the CDR3 is TGTGCCTGGGGACCTGTTCTCTACGAGCAGTACTTC. This chain links TRBV30 with TRBJ2-7, with D unclear. The germline gives CDR1 GTSNPN, CDR2 SVGIG (reference sequence). CDR3 length: 12 amino acids. Between the trimmed V and J ends, which lost 5 bases and 3 bases, there was a span of 11 bases.

This chain connects TRBV4-1 to TRBJ1-2; a possible D gene is TRBD1 (5 bases). Trimming cost V 3 bases and J 5 bases, with 16 bases left between them. The CDR3 is made up of 15 amino acids. CDR1 and CDR2 from the germline V gene are MGHRA and YSYEKL. CDR3 coding DNA: TGCGCCAGCAGCCACCCCCCCGGGACCGCATATGGCTACACCTTC. Amino acids: CASSHPPGTAYGYTF.

The chain recombines TRBV27 with TRBJ1-6, with 8 nucleotides matching TRBD1. V shed 5 bases, J shed 8 bases, and the junction held 8 bases outside the gene matches. There are 15 residues in the CDR3. Germline-derived CDR1 and CDR2 are MNHEY and SMNVEV (reference sequence). Here the CDR3 DNA reads TGTGCCAGCAGTAACACCGGGACAGGTTATTCACCCCTCCACTTT. This gives the protein CASSNTGTGYSPLHF.

V usage is TRBV10-2 and J usage is TRBJ1-5; D is uncertain. The CDR3 has 13 residues. Germline lookup yields CDR1 WSHSY and CDR2 SAAADI. V was clipped by 3 bases and J by 3 bases, with 6 bases between them. CDR3 loop: CASSEIPNQPQHF. The CDR3 DNA sequence: TGCGCCAGCAGTGAAATACCCAATCAGCCCCAGCATTTT.

Details on this clone: This sample also contains other DNA sequences that code for the same CDR3. The chain has TRBV4-2 and TRBJ2-3, with D perhaps matching TRBD2 (6 bases). V was pared by 1 base and J by 1 base, with 9 bases between. CDR1 LGHNA and CDR2 YNFKEQ come from the germline V gene. The CDR3 totals 15 residues. CDR3 coding DNA: TGTGCCAGCAGCCAAGTGGTAGCGGGCACAGATACGCAGTATTTT. Encoded protein: CASSQVVAGTDTQYF.

V usage is TRBV28 and J usage is TRBJ2-7; tentatively, D is TRBD2 (6 bases). The V and J ends lost 3 bases and 2 bases respectively, with 8 bases between them. Germline CDR1 is MDHEN and CDR2 is SYDVKM. The CDR3 extends over 13 amino acids. Here the CDR3 DNA reads TGTGCCAGCAGTTTGCGGGAACCCTACGAGCAGTACTTC. Translated, it gives CASSLREPYEQYF.

The genes are TRBV2 and TRBJ2-1; D remains ambiguous. The CDR3 sequence is 14 residues long. The germline CDR1 and CDR2 sequences are SNHLY and FYNNEI. The V gene lost 6 bases and the J gene lost 3 bases, with 12 bases spanning the gap. The CDR3 nucleotides are TGTGCCAGCAGGGTTGGGTCAAACTACAATGAGCAGTTCTTC. Translated: CASRVGSNYNEQFF.

The chain joins TRBV10-3 to TRBJ2-7; D is possibly TRBD2 (7 bases). The CDR3 runs 14 residues. V lost 6 bases to trimming and J lost 0 bases, with 12 bases between them. Germline V CDR1 and CDR2: ENHRY, SYGVKD. CDR3: CAISPGGRSYEQYF. In DNA form, the CDR3 reads TGTGCCATCAGCCCCGGGGGGCGCTCCTACGAGCAGTACTTC.

The V gene is TRBV28, the J gene TRBJ2-3; 9 bases agree with TRBD2. CDR1 is MDHEN and CDR2 is SYDVKM in the germline V gene. The CDR3 consists of 15 residues. V gave up 8 bases and J gave up 1 base; unmatched junction bases: 7. CDR3 bases: TGTGCCAGCGGGTTAGCGGGAGACGGCACAGATACGCAGTATTTT. Translating gives CASGLAGDGTDTQYF.

This clone was seen only once. The chain recombines TRBV28 with TRBJ2-5, with 13 bases fitting TRBD2. Per the germline V gene, CDR1 is MDHEN and CDR2 is SYDVKM. This CDR3 spans 15 amino acids. J gave up 4 bases and V 7 bases, and 6 bases lay outside the gene matches. CDR3 sequence (DNA): TGTGCCAGCACCTTGACTAGCGGGAGGTTAGAGACCCAGTACTTC. Protein sequence: CASTLTSGRLETQYF. Supplemented by reference TRBV28 and TRBJ2-5, the full variable domain reads DVKVTQSSRYLVKRTGEKVFLECVQDMDHENMFWYRQDPGLGLRLIYFSYDVKMKEKGDIPEGYSVSREKKERFSLILESASTNQTSMYLCASTLTSGRLETQYFGPGTRLLVL.

The rearrangement links TRBV7-8 to TRBJ1-2, with D perhaps matching TRBD1 (6 bases). The CDR3 runs 15 residues. Germline CDR1 SGHVS, CDR2 FQNEAQ. V was cut by 5 bases and J by 8 bases, with 21 bases left in between. CDR3 sequence reads: CASSPWVGGAHGYTF. The CDR3 DNA follows: TGTGCCAGCAGCCCTTGGGTGGGGGGGGCGCACGGCTACACCTTC.

The CDR3 DNA follows: TGTGCCAGCAGCTTGCGTGCAGCGGGGGTTAGCTCCTACAATGAGCAGTTCTTC. Its protein product is CASSLRAAGVSSYNEQFF. The chain joins TRBV5-4 to TRBJ2-1; 8 positions match TRBD2. The CDR3 spans 18 residues. In germline, CDR1 is SGHNT, CDR2 YYREEE (reference sequence). V shed 1 base, J shed 0 bases, and the junction held 9 bases outside the gene matches. The full variable domain, its missing parts supplied by reference TRBV5-4 and TRBJ2-1, is ETGVTQSPTHLIKTRGQQVTLRCSSQSGHNTVSWYQQALGQGPQFIFQYYREEENGRGNFPPRFSGLQFPNYSSELNVNALELDDSALYLCASSLRAAGVSSYNEQFFGPGTRLTVL.

This clone was observed once. This rearrangement joins TRBV6-1 to TRBJ2-3; D might be TRBD2 (7 bases). The CDR3 is 15 residues long. Deletions cut 6 bases from V and 0 bases from J, with 13 bases between. CDR1 and CDR2 from the germline V gene are MNHNS and SASEGT. CDR3 nucleotide sequence: TGTGCCAGCAGGCAGGGGAGGGGTAGCACAGATACGCAGTATTTT. Its protein product is CASRQGRGSTDTQYF.

The rearrangement links TRBV19 to TRBJ2-1; D is unresolved. Trimming shortened V by 5 bases and J by 4 bases, and 9 bases separated the two germline ends. CDR1 is LNHDA, CDR2 SQIVND, per germline (reference sequence). The CDR3 runs 13 residues. CDR3 amino acids: CASSRLSYNEQFF. CDR3 DNA: TGTGCCAGTAGTCGACTCTCTTACAATGAGCAGTTCTTC.

The rearrangement links TRBV11-2 to TRBJ2-1; 7 bases agree with TRBD2. The junction had 8 bases not matched to a gene; V was cut back by 5 bases and J by 7 bases. The CDR3 is made up of 14 amino acids. Per germline, CDR1 SGHAT and CDR2 FQNNGV. CDR3 nucleotide sequence: TGTGCCAGCAGCCCGTTGGGGGGGAGGAATGAGCAGTTCTTC. Translating it yields CASSPLGGRNEQFF. Together with reference TRBV11-2 and TRBJ2-1, the CDR3 gives the full variable domain: EAGVAQSPRYKIIEKRQSVAFWCNPISGHATLYWYQQILGQGPKLLIQFQNNGVVDDSQLPKDRFSAERLKGVDSTLKIQPAKLEDSAVYLCASSPLGGRNEQFFGPGTRLTVL.

This rearrangement joins TRBV27 to TRBJ2-2, with 12 nucleotides matching TRBD2. Germline V gene sequence: CDR1 MNHEY, CDR2 SMNVEV (reference sequence). V gave up 3 bases and J gave up 6 bases; unmatched junction bases: 17. The CDR3 runs 20 residues. The CDR3 coding sequence is TGTGCCAGCAGTTTTCGGGACAGGGCTAGCGGACTAGCGGGGCCCGGGGAGCTGTTTTTT. This sequence encodes CASSFRDRASGLAGPGELFF.

V is TRBV5-1 and J is TRBJ2-3, with 10 bases matching TRBD2. Germline assignment: CDR1 SGHRS and CDR2 YFSETQ. V gave up 0 bases and J gave up 2 bases; unmatched junction bases: 6. CDR3 length: 17 amino acids. The CDR3: CASSLATSGRVTDTQYF. In DNA, the CDR3 is TGCGCCAGCAGCTTGGCCACAAGCGGGAGGGTCACAGATACGCAGTATTTT.

The rearrangement links TRBV2 to TRBJ2-3, with a tentative D call TRBD2 (5 bases). The CDR3 sequence is 14 residues long. Trimming cost V 6 bases and J 0 bases, with 10 bases left between them. The germline CDR1 and CDR2 sequences are SNHLY and FYNNEI. Here the CDR3 reads CASRGGWSTDTQYF. DNA for the CDR3: TGTGCCAGCAGAGGCGGGTGGAGCACAGATACGCAGTATTTT.

The CDR3 DNA is TGTGCCAGCAGCTCCGGAGGAGCTCGGAACACTGAAGCTTTCTTT. This gives the protein CASSSGGARNTEAFF. The chain joins TRBV7-9 to TRBJ1-1, with D unresolved. Trimming shortened V by 4 bases and J by 1 base, and 13 bases separated the two germline ends. The V gene's germline CDR1 is SEHNR and CDR2 FQNEAQ (reference sequence). CDR3 length: 15 amino acids.

The table lists this clone with many counts. V gene TRBV2 combines with J gene TRBJ2-5; D is ambiguous. TRBJ2-7 matches the DNA end more closely, so the J call is doubtful. This CDR3 is built from 13 residues. The germline V gene has CDR1 SNHLY and CDR2 FYNNEI. The CDR3: CASSDVFSYEQYF. CDR3 nucleotides: TGTGCCAGCAGTGACGTGTTCTCCTACGAGCAGTACTTC.